A single sample gave rise to the 20 T cell receptor beta chains below, sequenced in a study of graft-versus-host responses after intestinal transplantation. The table came from immunoSEQ multiplex PCR; TCRdb's copy has only in-frame clones and leaves some out. The sample comprises 18,000 or so clones, roughly 94% of which are singletons, and 0.65% to 0.95% rests with the top ten. This specimen consisted of PBMCs, obtained 23 days after intestinal transplant. The source of these receptors is a human patient who received an intestinal transplant, so some T cells may come from the graft donor.

This rearrangement joins TRBV4-1 to TRBJ2-7; 8 bases line up with TRBD1. V trimming: 3 bases; J trimming: 2 bases; junction bases outside the gene matches: 3. The CDR3 contains 14 residues. Germline V gives CDR1 MGHRA, CDR2 YSYEKL. The CDR3: CASSQTGVPYEQYF. In DNA, the CDR3 is TGCGCCAGCAGCCAGACAGGGGTCCCCTACGAGCAGTACTTC.

This chain uses TRBV7-9 with TRBJ1-1, with 7 bases matching TRBD1. This CDR3 is built from 14 residues. Trimming removed 4 bases from V and 2 bases from J; junction bases left unmatched: 4. Looked up from germline, CDR1 is SEHNR and CDR2 is FQNEAQ (reference sequence). CDR3 in amino acids: CASSSGTVNTEAFF. The DNA for the CDR3 is TGTGCCAGCAGCTCCGGGACAGTAAACACTGAAGCTTTCTTT. Complete variable domain (other parts from reference TRBV7-9 and TRBJ1-1): DTGVSQNPRHKITKRGQNVTFRCDPISEHNRLYWYRQTLGQGPEFLTYFQNEAQLEKSRLLSDRFSAERPKGSFSTLEIQRTEQGDSAMYLCASSSGTVNTEAFFGQGTRLTVV.

The chain uses TRBV28 and TRBJ1-5; no reliable D call. The ends were cut back, 7 bases at V and 1 base at J, with 17 bases in the middle. CDR3 length equals 16 residues. Germline CDR1 is MDHEN and CDR2 is SYDVKM. The CDR3 DNA sequence: TGTGCCAGCACTCAAAGCTCGGGGAAGAGCAATCAGCCCCAGCATTTT. Translation gives CASTQSSGKSNQPQHF.

The gene calls are TRBV6-6 and TRBJ2-5; D not certain. Germline CDR1 reads MNHNY; CDR2 reads SVGAGI (reference sequence). The CDR3 is made up of 12 amino acids. V gave up 6 bases and J gave up 2 bases, with 7 bases separating them. The CDR3 reads CASRDPQETQYF. Written as DNA, the CDR3 is TGTGCCAGCAGGGACCCTCAAGAGACCCAGTACTTC.

The V call is TRBV6-5, the J call TRBJ2-2, with unresolved D. The V end lost 9 bases, the J end lost 7 bases, and 15 bases lay between the germline ends. This CDR3 is built from 13 residues. Germline values: CDR1 MNHEY, CDR2 SVGAGI. The CDR3: CASFRKMGGELFF. The DNA of the CDR3 is TGTGCCAGTTTCCGAAAAATGGGCGGGGAGCTGTTTTTT.

This clone was counted only a few times. This rearrangement joins TRBV5-4 to TRBJ2-3; a weak D match, TRBD2 (6 bases). Germline V CDR1 and CDR2: SGHNT, YYREEE (reference sequence). CDR3 length equals 15 residues. V lost 2 bases and J 0 bases, leaving 10 bases between the germline ends. The CDR3 coding sequence is TGTGCCAGCAGCTTCCCGGGAGTGAGCACAGATACGCAGTATTTT. Residues: CASSFPGVSTDTQYF. Using reference TRBV5-4 and TRBJ2-3 for the parts outside the CDR3, the full variable domain is ETGVTQSPTHLIKTRGQQVTLRCSSQSGHNTVSWYQQALGQGPQFIFQYYREEENGRGNFPPRFSGLQFPNYSSELNVNALELDDSALYLCASSFPGVSTDTQYFGPGTRLTVL.

This clone is a singleton in its sample. The chain carries TRBV5-1 and TRBJ2-1; unclear D gene. The V end lost 1 base, the J end lost 5 bases, and 1 base lay between the germline ends. Per the germline V gene, CDR1 is SGHRS and CDR2 is YFSETQ. The CDR3 contains 11 residues. The CDR3 loop reads CASSLHNEQFF. For the CDR3, the DNA is TGCGCCAGCAGCTTGCACAATGAGCAGTTCTTC. Filled out from reference TRBV5-1 and TRBJ2-1, the complete variable domain reads KAGVTQTPRYLIKTRGQQVTLSCSPISGHRSVSWYQQTPGQGLQFLFEYFSETQRNKGNFPGRFSGRQFSNSRSEMNVSTLELGDSALYLCASSLHNEQFFGPGTRLTVL.

This clone was found once. The V and J genes are TRBV28 and TRBJ2-3; tentative D call: TRBD1 (6 bases). Germline V gives CDR1 MDHEN, CDR2 SYDVKM. CDR3 length equals 15 residues. V lost 6 bases and J 4 bases, leaving 17 bases between the germline ends. CDR3: CASRSDPGHPDTQYF. The CDR3 bases are TGTGCCAGCAGGTCCGATCCGGGACATCCAGATACGCAGTATTTT. The full variable domain, its missing parts supplied by reference TRBV28 and TRBJ2-3, is DVKVTQSSRYLVKRTGEKVFLECVQDMDHENMFWYRQDPGLGLRLIYFSYDVKMKEKGDIPEGYSVSREKKERFSLILESASTNQTSMYLCASRSDPGHPDTQYFGPGTRLTVL.

V usage is TRBV19 and J usage is TRBJ2-1; the D call may be TRBD1 or TRBD2 (5 bases each). This CDR3 contains 15 residues. V was clipped by 2 bases and J by 6 bases, with 14 bases between them. CDR1 and CDR2 from the germline V gene are LNHDA and SQIVND (reference sequence). The CDR3 protein is CASSIPGRARNEQFF. CDR3 nucleotide sequence: TGTGCCAGTAGTATACCGGGACGGGCCCGCAATGAGCAGTTCTTC.

This chain joins TRBV4-1 and TRBJ2-5; 10 bases agree with TRBD1. The CDR3 totals 15 residues. V gave up 7 bases and J gave up 5 bases; unmatched junction bases: 10. Germline CDR1 and CDR2: MGHRA and YSYEKL. The CDR3 is CASTPVGQGMETQYF. CDR3 DNA sequence: TGCGCCAGCACCCCGGTGGGACAGGGGATGGAGACCCAGTACTTC.

In its sample, this clone was seen once. The V and J genes are TRBV7-8 and TRBJ2-7, with 7 bases matching TRBD2. The ends lost 5 bases at V and 3 bases at J; junction bases unmatched: 22. The length of the CDR3 is 19 residues. The germline V gene has CDR1 SGHVS and CDR2 FQNEAQ. In DNA, the CDR3 is TGTGCCAGCAGCCGACCTAGTCCCCCGAAGCGGGACGACTACTACGAGCAGTACTTC. Protein product: CASSRPSPPKRDDYYEQYF.

This sequence joins TRBV27 and TRBJ1-4, with 7 bases lining up with TRBD1. Losses at the gene ends were 6 bases for V and 2 bases for J; bases not matched to a gene: 9. The CDR3 totals 16 residues. Per germline, CDR1 MNHEY and CDR2 SMNVEV (reference sequence). The CDR3 protein is CASRAPRDSTNEKLFF. For the CDR3, the DNA is TGTGCCAGCAGGGCACCGAGGGACAGTACTAATGAAAAACTGTTTTTT.

CDR3 bases: TGCAGCGTTGCACAGGGGGACTATGGCTACACCTTC. This codes for CSVAQGDYGYTF. The rearrangement joins TRBV29-1 to TRBJ1-2; 8 bases agree with TRBD1. The V segment lost 4 bases and the J segment 3 bases; nucleotides outside the gene matches: 1. Per the germline V gene, CDR1 is SQVTM and CDR2 is ANQGSEA. This CDR3 has 12 amino acids.

The V and J genes are TRBV4-1 and TRBJ2-3; 7 bases fit TRBD1. The V segment lost 4 bases and the J segment 3 bases; nucleotides outside the gene matches: 7. The CDR3 has 15 amino acids. CDR1 and CDR2 from the germline V gene are MGHRA and YSYEKL. The CDR3 here is CASSRGQVQTDTQYF. The CDR3 DNA reads TGCGCCAGCAGCCGAGGACAGGTTCAGACAGATACGCAGTATTTT.

The chain combines TRBV28 with TRBJ2-1; no definite D call. V shed 5 bases and J shed 4 bases, with 3 bases lying between them. The CDR3 is made up of 11 amino acids. CDR1 MDHEN and CDR2 SYDVKM come from the germline V gene. CDR3 sequence reads: CASSGYNEQFF. The DNA for the CDR3 is TGTGCCAGCAGTGGGTACAATGAGCAGTTCTTC. Combining the CDR3 with reference TRBV28 and TRBJ2-1 gives the whole variable domain DVKVTQSSRYLVKRTGEKVFLECVQDMDHENMFWYRQDPGLGLRLIYFSYDVKMKEKGDIPEGYSVSREKKERFSLILESASTNQTSMYLCASSGYNEQFFGPGTRLTVL.

The CDR3 reads CAWSVGTDGYTF. For the CDR3, the DNA is TGTGCCTGGAGTGTCGGGACAGATGGCTACACCTTC. The chain employs TRBV30 and TRBJ1-2; 7 bases line up with TRBD1. CDR1 and CDR2 from the germline V gene are GTSNPN and SVGIG (reference sequence). The trim removed 0 bases at V and 6 bases at J, leaving 1 base unmatched. The CDR3 is 12 residues long.

V usage is TRBV20-1 and J usage is TRBJ1-1; D is ambiguous. CDR3 length equals 11 residues. CDR1 and CDR2 from the germline V gene are DFQATT and SNEGSKA (reference sequence). The V end lost 3 bases, the J end lost 8 bases, and 10 bases lay between the germline ends. Here the CDR3 reads CSASIPPEAFF. CDR3 coding DNA: TGCAGTGCTAGTATTCCGCCAGAAGCTTTCTTT.

This rearrangement joins TRBV13 to TRBJ2-7, with D perhaps TRBD1 (6 bases). V gave up 0 bases and J gave up 5 bases, with 11 bases separating them. The CDR3 consists of 14 residues. CDR1 and CDR2 from the germline V gene are PRHDT and FYEKMQ (reference sequence). In DNA form, the CDR3 reads TGTGCCAGCAGCTTAGGCCAGGGGCGGAACGAGCAGTACTTC. Translated, it gives CASSLGQGRNEQYF.

V and J are TRBV11-2 and TRBJ2-3, with 7 bases fitting TRBD1. The germline CDR1 and CDR2 sequences are SGHAT and FQNNGV. CDR3 length: 16 residues. Trimming cost V 5 bases and J 4 bases; bases outside gene matches: 12. The CDR3 nucleotides are TGTGCCAGCAGCCCCCGACAGGGCATCGCGGCAGATACGCAGTATTTT. Amino acids: CASSPRQGIAADTQYF.

The chain is built from TRBV6-1 and TRBJ2-7; TRBD1 is a possible D gene (7 bases). Trimming left V 6 bases short and J 0 bases short, with 9 bases between. Per the germline V gene, CDR1 is MNHNS and CDR2 is SASEGT. The CDR3 has 13 amino acids. The CDR3 sequence: CASRRDSSYEQYF. CDR3 nucleotide sequence: TGTGCCAGCAGGCGGGACAGCTCCTACGAGCAGTACTTC.